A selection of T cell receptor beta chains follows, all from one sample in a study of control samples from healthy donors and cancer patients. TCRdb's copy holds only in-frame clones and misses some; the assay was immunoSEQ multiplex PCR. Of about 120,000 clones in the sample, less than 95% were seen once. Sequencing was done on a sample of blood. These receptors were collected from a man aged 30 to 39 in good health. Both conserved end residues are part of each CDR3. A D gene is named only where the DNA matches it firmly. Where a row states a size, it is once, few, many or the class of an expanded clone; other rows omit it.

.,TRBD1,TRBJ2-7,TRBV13,TGTGCCAGCAGCTTAGAAAGTAACAGGGGGCAGTACGAGCAGTACTTC,CASSLESNRGQYEQYF
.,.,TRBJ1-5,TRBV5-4,TGTGCCAGCAGCTTGAATGGGGTCGGTCAGCCCCAGCATTTT,CASSLNGVGQPQHF
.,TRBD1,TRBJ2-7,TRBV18,TGTGCCAGCTCACGCGACAGGGACGACTACGAGCAGTACTTC,CASSRDRDDYEQYF
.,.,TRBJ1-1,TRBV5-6,TGTGCCAGCAGCTTAGGAAAACTGAACACTGAAGCTTTCTTT,CASSLGKLNTEAFF
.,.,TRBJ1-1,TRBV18,TGTGCCAGCTCACCACAGGGAGGGTACACTGAAGCTTTCTTT,CASSPQGGYTEAFF
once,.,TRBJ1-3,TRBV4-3,TGCGCCAGCAGCCAAGAAAGCTCTGGAAACACCATATATTTT,CASSQESSGNTIYF
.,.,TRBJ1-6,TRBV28,TGTGCCAGCAGTCCCCCAGGGGCAGCAAGATATAATTCACCCCTCCACTTT,CASSPPGAARYNSPLHF
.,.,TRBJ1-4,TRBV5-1,TGCGCCAGCAGCTTAGGGACATACACCGGGATTAATGAAAAACTGTTTTTT,CASSLGTYTGINEKLFF
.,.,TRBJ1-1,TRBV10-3,TGTGCCATCAGGGACGACGGGAACACTGAAGCTTTCTTT,CAIRDDGNTEAFF
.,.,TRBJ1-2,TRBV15,TGTGCCACCAGCAGAGATTCGGGAGGCTACACCTTC,CATSRDSGGYTF
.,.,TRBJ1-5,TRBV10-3,TGTGCCATCGCAAGTCGGGGGGCTGGGCAGCCCCAGCATTTT,CAIASRGAGQPQHF
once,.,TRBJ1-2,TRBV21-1,TGTGCCAGCAGCAAAGATTTGGGGACAGGGAGGCTTTATGGCTACACCTTC,CASSKDLGTGRLYGYTF
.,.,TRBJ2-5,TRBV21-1,TGTGCCAGCAGCAAAACAGGACTAGCGGGGGGGCCGGGAGAGACCCAGTACTTC,CASSKTGLAGGPGETQYF
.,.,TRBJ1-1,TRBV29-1,TGCAGCGCTTTATCAGGGAACACTGAAGCTTTCTTT,CSALSGNTEAFF
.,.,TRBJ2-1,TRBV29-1,TGCAGCGTTCCGCTCGGGGGGCGGGAGCAGTTCTTC,CSVPLGGREQFF
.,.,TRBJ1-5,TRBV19,TGTGCCAGTAGTATCTGGGGCGCAAAGAATCAGCCCCAGCATTTT,CASSIWGAKNQPQHF
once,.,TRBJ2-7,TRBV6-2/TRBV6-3,TGTGCCAGCAGTGCGACTACAGGGACTGGGACCTTC,CASSATTGTGTF
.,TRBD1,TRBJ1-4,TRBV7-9,TGTGCCAGCAGCTCCGACAGGGGAAATGAAAAACTGTTTTTT,CASSSDRGNEKLFF
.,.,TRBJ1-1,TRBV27,TGTGCCAGCAGTAATATACTGGGGGTCACTGAAGCTTTCTTT,CASSNILGVTEAFF
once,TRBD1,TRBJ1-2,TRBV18,TGTGCCAGCTCACCCCGGACAGGGGGTCTTGACTATGGCTACACCTTC,CASSPRTGGLDYGYTF
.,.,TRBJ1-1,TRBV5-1,TGCGCCAGCAGCTTGGGGTTCACGGGGGACACTGAAGCTTTCTTT,CASSLGFTGDTEAFF
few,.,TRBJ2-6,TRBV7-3,TGTGCCAGCAGCTTCACCACGACAGCCTTCACAAGCTCTGGGGCCAACGTCCTGACTTTC,CASSFTTTAFTSSGANVLTF
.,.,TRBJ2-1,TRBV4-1,TGCGCCAGCAGCCAAGGCGGGGACAATGAGCAGTTCTTC,CASSQGGDNEQFF
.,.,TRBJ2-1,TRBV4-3,TGCGCCAGCAGCCAAGATAAAGCATCGGGGGATGAGCAGTTCTTC,CASSQDKASGDEQFF
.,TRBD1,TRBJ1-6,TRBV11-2,TGTGCCAGCAGCCCCTATATGGGACAGATCTATTCACCCCTCCACTTT,CASSPYMGQIYSPLHF
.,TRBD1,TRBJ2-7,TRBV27,TGTGCCAGCAGCCAGCGGGACAGGGGCGAGCAGTACTTC,CASSQRDRGEQYF
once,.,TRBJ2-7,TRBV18,TGTGCCAGCTCACCCCAGACAGGGAGGTACGAGCAGTACTTC,CASSPQTGRYEQYF
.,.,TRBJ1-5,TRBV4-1,TGCGCCAGCAGCCTGATGCAGAAGAATCAGCCCCAGCATTTT,CASSLMQKNQPQHF
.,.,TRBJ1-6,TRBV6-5,TGTGCCAGCAGTTACTCTTCAGGGAGAGGTAATTCACCCCTCCACTTT,CASSYSSGRGNSPLHF
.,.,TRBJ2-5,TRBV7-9,TGTGCCAGCAGCCAAAGATCGCGGCAAGAGACCCAGTACTTC,CASSQRSRQETQYF
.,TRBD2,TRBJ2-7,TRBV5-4,TGTGCCAGCAGCTTGGATGGACTAGGGCCCTACGAGCAGTACTTC,CASSLDGLGPYEQYF
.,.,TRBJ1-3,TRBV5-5,TGTGCCAGCAGCTTGACACAGGGCGCTGGAAACACCATATATTTT,CASSLTQGAGNTIYF
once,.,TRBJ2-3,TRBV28,TGTGCCAGCAGGACAGATCTTTTGAAGGATACGCAGTATTTT,CASRTDLLKDTQYF
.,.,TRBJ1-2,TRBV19,TGTGCCAGTAGTATAGGCCTGTCTAACTATGGCTACACCTTC,CASSIGLSNYGYTF
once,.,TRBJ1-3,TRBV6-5,TGTGCCAGCCGCCGCAACTCTGGAAACACCATATATTTT,CASRRNSGNTIYF
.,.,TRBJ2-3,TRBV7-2,TGTGCCAGCAGTTTTGGGCTTTCCACAGATACGCAGTATTTT,CASSFGLSTDTQYF
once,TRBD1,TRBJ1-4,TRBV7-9,TGTGCCAGCAGCTTAGGCACTACAGGGGAAGAAAAACTGTTTTTT,CASSLGTTGEEKLFF
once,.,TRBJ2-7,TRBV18,TGTGCCAGCTCACCAAATCGTTACGAGCAGTACTTC,CASSPNRYEQYF
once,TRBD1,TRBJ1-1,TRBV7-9,TGTGCCACCCCAGGGGGCTTGAACACTGAAGCTTTCTTT,CATPGGLNTEAFF
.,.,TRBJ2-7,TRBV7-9,TGTGCCAGCAGCCAAGGGGGTAGCGCCTCCTCCTACGAGCAGTACTTC,CASSQGGSASSYEQYF
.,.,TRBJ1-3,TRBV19,TGTGCCAGTAGTATAGATGACAGCGGAAACACCATATATTTT,CASSIDDSGNTIYF
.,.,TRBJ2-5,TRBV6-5,TGTGCCAGCAGAATCAATGGGTTAGGGACCCAGTACTTC,CASRINGLGTQYF
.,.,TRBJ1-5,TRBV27,TGTGCCAGCAGTTTGCTGAAGTCAGCGAATCAGCCCCAGCATTTT,CASSLLKSANQPQHF
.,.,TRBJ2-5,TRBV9,TGTGCCAGCAGCGACCAAGAGACCCAGTACTTC,CASSDQETQYF
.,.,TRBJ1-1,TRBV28,TGTGCCAGCAGTTTTATGTTTGGGGATAGGGGCACTGAAGCTTTCTTT,CASSFMFGDRGTEAFF
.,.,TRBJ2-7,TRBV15,TGTGCCACCAGCAGCAGGGATGGCTACGAGCAGTACTTC,CATSSRDGYEQYF